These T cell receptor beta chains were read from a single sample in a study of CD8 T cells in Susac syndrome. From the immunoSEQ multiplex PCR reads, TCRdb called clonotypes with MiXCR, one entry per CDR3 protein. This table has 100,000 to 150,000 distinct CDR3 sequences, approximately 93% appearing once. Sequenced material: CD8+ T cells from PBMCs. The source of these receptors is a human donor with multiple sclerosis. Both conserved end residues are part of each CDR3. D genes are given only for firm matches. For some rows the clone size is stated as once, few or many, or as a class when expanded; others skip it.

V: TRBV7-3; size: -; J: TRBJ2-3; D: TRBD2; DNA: TGTGCCAGCAGCTTAGTTGATGGGACTAGCGGGGCGCACACAGATACGCAGTATTTT; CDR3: CASSLVDGTSGAHTDTQYF
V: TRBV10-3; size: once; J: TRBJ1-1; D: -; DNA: TGTGCCATCACCAAGGGCCCATCACCGGGCACTGAAGCTTTCTTT; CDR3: CAITKGPSPGTEAFF
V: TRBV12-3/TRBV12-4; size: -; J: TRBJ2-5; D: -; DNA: TGTGCCAGCAGTTTACACCCAGGGAAAGAGACCCAGTACTTC; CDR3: CASSLHPGKETQYF
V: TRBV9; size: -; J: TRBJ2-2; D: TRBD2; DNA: TGTGCCAGCAGCGTAGCGGGACTAGCGGGAGGAGGTACCGGGGAGCTGTTTTTT; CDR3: CASSVAGLAGGGTGELFF
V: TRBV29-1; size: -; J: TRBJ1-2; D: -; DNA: TGCAGCGCACTAACAGGGATTAACTATGGCTACACCTTC; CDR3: CSALTGINYGYTF
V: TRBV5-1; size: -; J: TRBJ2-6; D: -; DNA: TGCGCCAGCAGCGGGGAACGCGGGGGGGCCAACGTCCTGACTTTC; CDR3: CASSGERGGANVLTF
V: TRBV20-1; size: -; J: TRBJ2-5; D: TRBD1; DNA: TGCAGTGCTAGACCACCGTCCGGGACAGGGGGCGTTTTGGTCCAAGAGACCCAGTACTTC; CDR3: CSARPPSGTGGVLVQETQYF
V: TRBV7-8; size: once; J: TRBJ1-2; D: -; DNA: TGTGCCAGCAGCTTCGGCAGGGGAGACTATGGCTACACCTTC; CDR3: CASSFGRGDYGYTF
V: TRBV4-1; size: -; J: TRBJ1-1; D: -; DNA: TGCGCCAGCAGCCAAAACCTAGGGGCCTACACTGAAGCTTTCTTT; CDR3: CASSQNLGAYTEAFF
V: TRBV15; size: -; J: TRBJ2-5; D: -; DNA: TGTGCCACCAGCAGAGACTTGGGGGCCGCGGGGACCCAGTACTTC; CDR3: CATSRDLGAAGTQYF
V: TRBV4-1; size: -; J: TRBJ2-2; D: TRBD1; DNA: TGCGCCAGCAGCCAAGAGGCAGGGGGCCGGAGGGCCGGGGAGCTGTTTTTT; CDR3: CASSQEAGGRRAGELFF
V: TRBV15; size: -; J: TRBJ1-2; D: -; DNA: TGTGCCACCCCCGAGACACGTAACTATGGCTACACCTTC; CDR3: CATPETRNYGYTF
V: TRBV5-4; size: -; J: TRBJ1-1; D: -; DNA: TGTGCCATTAAGGGGTTTAAGAACACTGAAGCTTTCTTT; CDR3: CAIKGFKNTEAFF
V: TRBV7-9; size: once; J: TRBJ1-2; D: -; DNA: TGTGCCAGCAGCTTAGCTGGACAGACGGCACCTTATGGCTACACCTTC; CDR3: CASSLAGQTAPYGYTF
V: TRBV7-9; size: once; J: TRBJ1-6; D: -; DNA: TGTGCCAGCAGCTCCCCCGGGGGGTCCTCACCCCTCCACTTT; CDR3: CASSSPGGSSPLHF
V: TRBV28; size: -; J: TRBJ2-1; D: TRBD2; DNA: TGTGCCAGCAGTTCGTCGCGGGGGGGCCCTGAGCAGTTCTTC; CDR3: CASSSSRGGPEQFF
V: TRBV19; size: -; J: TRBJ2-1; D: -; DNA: TGTGCCAGTAGTATCCACCCTTACAATGAGCAGTTCTTC; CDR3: CASSIHPYNEQFF
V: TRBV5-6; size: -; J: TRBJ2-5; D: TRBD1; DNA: TGTGCCAGCAGCCCGGGACAGGGTGGACAGACCCAGTACTTC; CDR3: CASSPGQGGQTQYF